The source of this T cell receptor (beta chain) is a study of Ad26.COV2.S vaccination and SARS-CoV-2 variants. Study-wide background: Ad26.COV2.S given intramuscularly, once or twice 56 days apart. The study, taken as a whole, reports: Researchers cautioned that TCR breadth and depth analyses may have underestimated total T cell responses.

On this clone: Its antigen remains unidentified.

CDR1 and CDR2 (germline): SGHRS, YFSETQ. Trimming removed 0 bases at V and 6 bases at J, with 10 bases between. CDR3 length equals 15 residues. Here immunoSEQ multiplex PCR was the method, and the copy in TCRdb shows in-frame clones only, minus some. The repertoire holds 450,000 to 550,000 clones, with approximately 89% as singletons. Treatment indicated: about 20 received Ad26.COV2.S at low or high dose, single or two shots; about five received placebo; per-sample allocation not given. Collection of the samples took place on day 63 after the first injection of vaccine or placebo. The input for sequencing was peripheral blood, taken in a trial of Ad26.COV2.S vaccine versus placebo. This sequence was found in a person aged 18 to 59 who received the Ad26.COV2.S COVID-19 vaccine or a placebo. The chain couples TRBV5-1 to TRBJ1-6; D ambiguous. CDR3 in amino acids: CASSLGHPSNSPLHF. The CDR3 nucleotides read TGCGCCAGCAGCTTGGGACACCCTTCTAATTCACCCCTCCACTTT.